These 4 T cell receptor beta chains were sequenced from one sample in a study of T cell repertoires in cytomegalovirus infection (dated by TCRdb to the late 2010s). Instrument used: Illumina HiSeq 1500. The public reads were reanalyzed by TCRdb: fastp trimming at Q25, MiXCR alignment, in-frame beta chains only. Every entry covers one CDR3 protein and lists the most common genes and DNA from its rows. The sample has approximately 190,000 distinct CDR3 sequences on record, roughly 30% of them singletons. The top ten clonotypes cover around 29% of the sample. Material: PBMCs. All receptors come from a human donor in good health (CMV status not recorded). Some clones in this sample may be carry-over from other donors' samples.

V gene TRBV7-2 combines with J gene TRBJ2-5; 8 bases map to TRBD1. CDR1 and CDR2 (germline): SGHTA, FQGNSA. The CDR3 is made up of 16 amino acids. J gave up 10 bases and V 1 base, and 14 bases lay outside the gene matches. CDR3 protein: CASSLETGAFRGGQYF. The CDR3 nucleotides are TGTGCCAGCAGCTTAGAGACAGGGGCCTTTCGAGGAGGCCAGTACTTC.

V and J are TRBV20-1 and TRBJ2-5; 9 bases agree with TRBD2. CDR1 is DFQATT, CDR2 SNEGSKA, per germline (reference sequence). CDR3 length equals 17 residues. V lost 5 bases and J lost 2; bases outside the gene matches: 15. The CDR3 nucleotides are TGCAGTGCTGACCAACTGGGGGTAGCGGGAGTACAAGAGACCCAGTACTTC. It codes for CSADQLGVAGVQETQYF.

CDR3 bases: TGTGCCAGCAGCTTAGAGGGTGGGCTACCATGGGGGGGGGAGCAGTTCTTC. It yields the protein CASSLEGGLPWGGEQFF. The gene calls are TRBV7-2 and TRBJ2-1, with 7 bases matching TRBD2. The germline V gene has CDR1 SGHTA and CDR2 FQGNSA. The CDR3 loop spans 17 amino acids. Trimming at V came to 1 base and at J to 10 bases, leaving 16 bases not matched to a gene.

The CDR3 sequence: CATFGGVPYEQYF. The CDR3 DNA reads as TGTGCCACGTTCGGAGGGGTGCCCTACGAGCAGTACTTC. The genes are TRBV6-2 or TRBV6-3 and TRBJ2-7, with TRBD2 as a possible D gene (6 bases). Germline CDR1 is MNHEY and CDR2 is SVGEGT. Trimming took 10 bases from V and 2 from J, leaving 15 bases between them. The CDR3 has 13 amino acids.